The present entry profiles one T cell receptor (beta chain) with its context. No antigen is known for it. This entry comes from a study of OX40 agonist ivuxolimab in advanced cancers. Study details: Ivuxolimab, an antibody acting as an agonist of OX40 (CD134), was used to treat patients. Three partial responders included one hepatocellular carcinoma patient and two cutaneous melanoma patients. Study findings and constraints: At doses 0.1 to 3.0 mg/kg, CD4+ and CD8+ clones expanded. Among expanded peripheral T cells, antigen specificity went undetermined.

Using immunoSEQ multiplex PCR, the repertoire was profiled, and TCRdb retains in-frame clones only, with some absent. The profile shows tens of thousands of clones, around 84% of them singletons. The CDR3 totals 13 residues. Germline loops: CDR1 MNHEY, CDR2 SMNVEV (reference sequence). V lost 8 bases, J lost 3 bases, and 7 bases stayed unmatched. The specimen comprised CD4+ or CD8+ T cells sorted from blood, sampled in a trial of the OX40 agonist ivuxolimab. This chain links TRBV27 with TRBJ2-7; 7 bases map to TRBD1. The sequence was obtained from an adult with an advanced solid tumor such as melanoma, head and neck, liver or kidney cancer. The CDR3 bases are TGTGCCAGCGGACCCGGGACAGACTACGAGCAGTACTTC. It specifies CASGPGTDYEQYF.